Listed below are T cell receptor beta chains from one sample, sequenced in a study of shared clonotypes between healthy human individuals. Assay: immunoSEQ multiplex PCR; the TCRdb copy retains only in-frame clones and omits some. The data hold roughly 2 million clones, with 90% to 95% observed a single time. Sequenced material: naive CD4+ T cells sorted from blood. These receptors all stem from a man between 18 and 29 years old in good health. The CDR3 runs from the conserved cysteine through the conserved F or W. Some rows mark clone size as missing; the rest say once, few, many or name a class of expanded clone.

clone size | CDR3 length | V gene | CDR3 protein
. | 13 | TRBV30 | CAWSPGVNQPQHF
. | 14 | TRBV5-6 | CASRPQRFTDTQYF
. | 13 | TRBV11-2 | CASSLSLAETQYF
. | 16 | TRBV30 | CAWSHSSGTGGQPQHF
. | 12 | TRBV6-6 | CASGYITDTQYF
. | 15 | TRBV19 | CASDPGASSYNEQFF
. | 15 | TRBV5-1 | CASSSGQGTNEKLFF
. | 14 | TRBV6-5 | CASSYSRDYSEQYF
once | 13 | TRBV12-5 | CASGPTPPSPLHF
. | 16 | TRBV6-4 | CASSYREGPRNQPQHF
. | 13 | TRBV6-1 | CARAAGVREKLFF
. | 13 | TRBV19 | CASTAGTGGPQHF
. | 13 | TRBV30 | CAWSKSSTDTQYF
. | 18 | TRBV10-3 | CAIIPGQGVQGGNQPQHF
. | 14 | TRBV5-6 | CASSFRTTDYEQYF
. | 15 | TRBV19 | CASSIYDGWQNEQFF
few | 16 | TRBV18 | CASSSQRVPNNSPLHF
. | 14 | TRBV7-9 | CASSFDLRDSPLHF
. | 16 | TRBV9 | CASSVVSGTSGNEQFF
. | 11 | TRBV30 | CAWSTGGGYTF
. | 13 | TRBV5-4 | CASSATGGGTQYF
. | 15 | TRBV28 | CASTPGGAGHYEQYF
once | 15 | TRBV29-1 | CSVSFGGLRNTEAFF
. | 15 | TRBV6-6 | CASSDGTVMNTEAFF
. | 14 | TRBV6-1 | CASSEAPGPYGYTF
. | 14 | TRBV2 | CASSPGLSSSPLHF
. | 16 | TRBV30 | CAPPTGTGGKNTEAFF
. | 11 | TRBV9 | CASSEGNEQFF
. | 15 | TRBV29-1 | CSAQSGTGASYEQYF
once | 11 | TRBV2 | CASRDTLGQYF
. | 15 | TRBV6-5 | CASRKAGKSNQPQHF
. | 14 | TRBV27 | CASSHGQLNTEAFF
few | 13 | TRBV2 | CASTGQADYGYTF
once | 10 | TRBV9 | CASSLYEQYF
. | 15 | TRBV14 | CASSQELAGVYEQYF
. | 12 | TRBV30 | CAWSRDRVEQYF
. | 14 | TRBV9 | CASSAGQSGEKLFF
. | 13 | TRBV10-3 | CAIKGTATDTQYF
. | 13 | TRBV2 | CASSGEGAGELFF
few | 14 | TRBV6-5 | CASSPSHSSYEQYF
. | 14 | TRBV5-1 | CASSLDAGGYGYTF
. | 16 | TRBV6-6 | CASSYSSTSSGNTIYF
. | 14 | TRBV6-5 | CASRLAGTQGEQYF
. | 15 | TRBV19 | CASGTGGGGLYGYTF
. | 15 | TRBV5-1 | CASSSRGGDGGTQYF
. | 15 | TRBV7-2 | CASSLDGAPGTEAFF
once | 16 | TRBV7-3 | CASSPRTGGAFGELFF
. | 14 | TRBV6-1 | CASGEKGSNQPQHF
. | 14 | TRBV5-1 | CASSFSGRGDEQFF
. | 15 | TRBV7-2 | CASSATGPPGGELFF
once | 17 | TRBV18 | CASSPVPGQGSGSPLHF
. | 15 | TRBV18 | CASSPTGGRQETQYF
. | 17 | TRBV28 | CASSSGHPNGKLSGYTF
. | 15 | TRBV5-1 | CASSSEAGTNNEQFF
once | 12 | TRBV11-2 | CASSLEWETQYF
. | 19 | TRBV5-1 | CASSLAAGMGVRPNYGYTF
. | 16 | TRBV5-6 | CASSLGQISHVYEQYF
. | 15 | TRBV28 | CASSLTGIGKETQYF
. | 14 | TRBV9 | CASSPSLDLYGYTF
once | 15 | TRBV6-1 | CASLLSGLSYNEQFF